This TCR beta chain appears in the sequencing data of a study of radiation and T cells in renal cell carcinoma. The table came from immunoSEQ multiplex PCR; TCRdb's copy has only in-frame clones and leaves some out. Here the sample spans 100,000 to 150,000 clones, about four fifths being singletons. Regarding the study as a whole: Top tumor clonotypes rose in blood 2 weeks post-radiation, then contracted. No pretreatment tumor biopsies were available for baseline clonotypes.

The time point here: baseline pretreatment blood. Treatment: 15 Gy SBRT to primary tumor, nephrectomy 4 weeks later. Serial blood draws occurred at baseline and 2 and 4 weeks post-SBRT. This CDR3 has 14 amino acids. Germline V gene sequence: CDR1 SGHRS, CDR2 YFSETQ. Trimming removed 4 bases at V and 3 bases at J, with 10 bases between. A word on this clone: Its cognate antigen is unknown.

The input for sequencing was blood, taken from a patient whose treatment included radiotherapy and nephrectomy. This TCR was recovered from a woman in her sixties or seventies with renal cell carcinoma. V usage is TRBV5-1 and J usage is TRBJ2-2; D gene uncertain. The DNA for the CDR3 is TGCGCCAGCAGCGTCGACGGGTACACCGGGGAGCTGTTTTTT. It yields the protein CASSVDGYTGELFF.